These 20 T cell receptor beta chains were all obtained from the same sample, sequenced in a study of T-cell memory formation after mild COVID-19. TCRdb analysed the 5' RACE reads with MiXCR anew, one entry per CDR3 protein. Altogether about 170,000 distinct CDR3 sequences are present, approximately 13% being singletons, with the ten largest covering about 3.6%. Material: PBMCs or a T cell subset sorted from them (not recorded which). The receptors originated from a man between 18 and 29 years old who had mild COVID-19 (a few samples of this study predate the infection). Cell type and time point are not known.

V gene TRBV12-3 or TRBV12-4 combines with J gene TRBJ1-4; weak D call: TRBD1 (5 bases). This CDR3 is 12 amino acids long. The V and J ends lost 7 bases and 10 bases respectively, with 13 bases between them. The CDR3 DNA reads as TGTGCCAGCAACCTAGGGGCAGGAAAACTGTTTTTT. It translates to CASNLGAGKLFF.

The CDR3 loop reads CASSQGVRTEAFF. CDR3 nucleotide sequence: TGTGCCAGCAGCCAGGGGGTGAGGACGGAAGCTTTCTTT. The rearrangement links TRBV14 to TRBJ1-1; maybe TRBD1 (5 bases). CDR3 length equals 13 residues. The V end lost 3 bases, the J end lost 8 bases, and 13 bases lay between the germline ends. CDR1 SGHDN and CDR2 FVKESK come from the germline V gene.

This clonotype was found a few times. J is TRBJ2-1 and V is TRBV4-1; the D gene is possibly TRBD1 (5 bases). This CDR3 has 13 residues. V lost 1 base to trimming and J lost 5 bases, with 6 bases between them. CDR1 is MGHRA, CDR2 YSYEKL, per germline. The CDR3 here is CASSQVGDNEQFF. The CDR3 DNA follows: TGCGCCAGCAGCCAAGTAGGGGACAATGAGCAGTTCTTC.

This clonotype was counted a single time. The CDR3 DNA is TGTGCCATCAGCCCTAGCGGGGGTCCCTACGAGCAGTACGTC. It translates to CAISPSGGPYEQYV. The chain combines TRBV10-3 with TRBJ2-7; TRBD2 matches at 10 bases. The trim removed 6 bases at V and 2 bases at J, leaving 4 bases unmatched. Germline values: CDR1 ENHRY, CDR2 SYGVKD. This CDR3 region has 14 residues.

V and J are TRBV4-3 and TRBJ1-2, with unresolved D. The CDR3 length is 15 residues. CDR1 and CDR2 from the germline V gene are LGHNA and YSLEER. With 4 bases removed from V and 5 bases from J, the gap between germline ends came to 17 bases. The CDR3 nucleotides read TGCGCCAGCAGCCGGCCGGGAGACTCGATTTATGGCTACACCTTC. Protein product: CASSRPGDSIYGYTF.

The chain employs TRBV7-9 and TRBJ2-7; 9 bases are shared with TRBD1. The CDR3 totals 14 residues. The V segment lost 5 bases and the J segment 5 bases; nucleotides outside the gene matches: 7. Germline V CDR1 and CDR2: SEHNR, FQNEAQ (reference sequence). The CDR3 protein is CASSARQGGDEQYV. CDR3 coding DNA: TGTGCCAGCAGCGCGAGACAGGGGGGGGACGAGCAGTACGTC.

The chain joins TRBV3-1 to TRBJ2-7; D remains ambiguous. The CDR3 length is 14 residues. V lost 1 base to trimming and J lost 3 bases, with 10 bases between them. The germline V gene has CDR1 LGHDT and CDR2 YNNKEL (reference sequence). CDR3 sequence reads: CASSQVGQSYEQYF. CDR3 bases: TGTGCCAGCAGCCAAGTCGGGCAGAGCTACGAGCAGTACTTC.

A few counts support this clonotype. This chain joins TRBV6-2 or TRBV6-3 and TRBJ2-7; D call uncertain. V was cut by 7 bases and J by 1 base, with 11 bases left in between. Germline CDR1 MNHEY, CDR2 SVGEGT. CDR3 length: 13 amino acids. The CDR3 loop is CASKSPVSYEQYF. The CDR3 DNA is TGTGCCAGCAAATCCCCCGTATCCTACGAGCAGTACTTC.

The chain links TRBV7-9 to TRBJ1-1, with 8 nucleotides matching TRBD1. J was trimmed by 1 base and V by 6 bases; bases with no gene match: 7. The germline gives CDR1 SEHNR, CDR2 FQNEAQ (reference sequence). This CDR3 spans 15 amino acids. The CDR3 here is CASSILDRGNTEAFF. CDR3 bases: TGTGCCAGCAGTATCCTCGACAGGGGGAACACTGAAGCTTTCTTT.

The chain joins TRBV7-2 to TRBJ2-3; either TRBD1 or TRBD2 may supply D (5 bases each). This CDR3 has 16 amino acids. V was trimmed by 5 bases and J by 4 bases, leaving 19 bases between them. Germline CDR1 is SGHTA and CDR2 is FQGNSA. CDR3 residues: CASSQGRARLADTQYF. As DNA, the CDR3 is TGTGCCAGCAGCCAGGGACGCGCACGGTTGGCAGATACGCAGTATTTT.

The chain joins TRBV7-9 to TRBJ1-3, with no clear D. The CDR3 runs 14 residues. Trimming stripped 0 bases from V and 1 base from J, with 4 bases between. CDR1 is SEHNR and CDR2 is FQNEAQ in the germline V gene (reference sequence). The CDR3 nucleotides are TGTGCCAGCAGCTTAGCAGGGTCTGGAAACACCATATATTTT. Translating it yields CASSLAGSGNTIYF. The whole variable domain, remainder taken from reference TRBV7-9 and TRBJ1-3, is DTGVSQNPRHKITKRGQNVTFRCDPISEHNRLYWYRQTLGQGPEFLTYFQNEAQLEKSRLLSDRFSAERPKGSFSTLEIQRTEQGDSAMYLCASSLAGSGNTIYFGEGSWLTVV.

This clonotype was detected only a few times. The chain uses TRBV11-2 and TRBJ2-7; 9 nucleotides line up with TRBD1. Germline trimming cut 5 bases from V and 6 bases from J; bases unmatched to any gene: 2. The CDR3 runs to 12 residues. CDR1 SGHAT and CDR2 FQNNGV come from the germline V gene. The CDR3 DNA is TGTGCCAGCAGCACGGACAGGGGCGAGCAGTACTTC. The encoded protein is CASSTDRGEQYF.

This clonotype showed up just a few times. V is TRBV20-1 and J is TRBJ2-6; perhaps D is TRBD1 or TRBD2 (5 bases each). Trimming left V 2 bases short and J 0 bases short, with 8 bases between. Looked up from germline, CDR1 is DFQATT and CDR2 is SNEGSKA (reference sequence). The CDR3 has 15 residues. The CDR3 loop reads CSARRGASGANVLTF. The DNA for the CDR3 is TGCAGTGCTAGAAGGGGAGCCTCTGGGGCCAACGTCCTGACTTTC.

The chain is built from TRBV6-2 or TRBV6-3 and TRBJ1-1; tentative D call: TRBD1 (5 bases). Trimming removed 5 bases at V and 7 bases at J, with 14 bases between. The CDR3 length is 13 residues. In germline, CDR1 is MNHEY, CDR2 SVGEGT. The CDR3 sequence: CASSDNRRDEAFF. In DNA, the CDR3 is TGTGCCAGCAGTGACAACAGGCGGGATGAAGCTTTCTTT.

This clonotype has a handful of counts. CDR3 in DNA: TGTGCCAGCACCATTGGGATGGATGAAGGCACTGAAGCTTTCTTT. Amino acids: CASTIGMDEGTEAFF. The chain joins TRBV7-3 to TRBJ1-1; D remains unclear. The CDR3 runs to 15 residues. V was pared by 7 bases and J by 4 bases, with 19 bases between. The germline V gene encodes CDR1 SGHTA and CDR2 FQGTGA. The complete variable domain, with remaining parts taken from reference TRBV7-3 and TRBJ1-1, reads GAGVSQTPSNKVTEKGKYVELRCDPISGHTALYWYRQSLGQGPEFLIYFQGTGAADDSGLPNDRFFAVRPEGSVSTLKIQRTERGDSAVYLCASTIGMDEGTEAFFGQGTRLTVV.

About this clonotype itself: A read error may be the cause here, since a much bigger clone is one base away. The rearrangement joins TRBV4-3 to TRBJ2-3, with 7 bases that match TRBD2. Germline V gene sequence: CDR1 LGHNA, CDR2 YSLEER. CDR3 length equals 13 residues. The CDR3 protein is CDSSQERGDTQYF. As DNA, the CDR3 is TGCGACAGCAGCCAGGAGCGGGGTGATACGCAGTATTTT.

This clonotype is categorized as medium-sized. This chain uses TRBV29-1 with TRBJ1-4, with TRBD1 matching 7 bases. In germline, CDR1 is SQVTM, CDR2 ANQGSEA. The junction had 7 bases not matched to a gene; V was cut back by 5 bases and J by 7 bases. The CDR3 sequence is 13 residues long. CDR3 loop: CSVRDSGGEKLFF. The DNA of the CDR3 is TGCAGCGTTAGGGACAGCGGAGGTGAAAAACTGTTTTTT.

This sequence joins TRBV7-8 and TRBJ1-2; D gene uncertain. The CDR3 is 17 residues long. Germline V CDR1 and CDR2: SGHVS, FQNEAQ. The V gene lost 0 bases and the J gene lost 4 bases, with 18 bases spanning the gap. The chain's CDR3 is CASSLAGQVNLGYGYTF. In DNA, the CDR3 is TGTGCCAGCAGCTTAGCAGGGCAAGTAAACCTTGGCTATGGCTACACCTTC.

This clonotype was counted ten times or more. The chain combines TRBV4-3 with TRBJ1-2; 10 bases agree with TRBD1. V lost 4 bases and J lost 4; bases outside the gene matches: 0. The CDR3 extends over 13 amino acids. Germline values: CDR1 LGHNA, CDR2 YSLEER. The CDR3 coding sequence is TGCGCCAGCAGCCGGACAGGGGGCTATGGCTACACCTTC. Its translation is CASSRTGGYGYTF.

The CDR3 is CATSRVGTGQNQPQHF. The CDR3, as DNA: TGTGCCACCAGCAGAGTGGGGACAGGGCAAAATCAGCCCCAGCATTTT. The gene calls are TRBV15 and TRBJ1-5; 9 bases match TRBD1. CDR1 is LNHNV, CDR2 YYDKDF, per germline (reference sequence). V lost 1 base, J lost 4 bases, and 5 bases stayed unmatched. The CDR3 contains 16 residues.